This entry features one TCR beta chain sequence. The data were taken from a study of cytomegalovirus exposure and HLA in healthy donors. Looking at the study overall: In a later analysis, it was reported that the roughly 120 validation repertoires had been produced on the same platform as the 700 or so repertoires belonging to the first cohort.

From germline, CDR1 is PRHDT and CDR2 FYEKMQ (reference sequence). Trimming took 6 bases from V and 4 from J; bases not matched to a gene: 8. This CDR3 comprises 14 residues. Assay: immunoSEQ multiplex PCR; the TCRdb copy retains only in-frame clones and omits some. The sample contains fewer than 250,000 clones, roughly 83% of which appear only once. The sequenced sample was PBMCs. This clonotype was obtained from a woman in her twenties or thirties in good health and CMV-seropositive. The chain is built from TRBV13 and TRBJ1-2; TRBD1 agrees at 7 bases. The CDR3 DNA reads TGTGCCAGCAGTGGGACAGCAGACTCCTATGGCTACACCTTC. It specifies CASSGTADSYGYTF.